The clone carrying this T cell receptor beta chain was seen more than once but under ten times. This CDR3 comprises 14 residues. Trimming at V came to 4 bases and at J to 3 bases, leaving 1 base not matched to a gene. Germline V gene data show CDR1 as SGHRS and CDR2 as YFSETQ. These data come from a study of identical twins. A template switching step contributed a universal primer site, while unique molecular identifiers were present in the cDNA. TCRdb fed the 5' RACE reads into MiXCR, producing one record per CDR3 protein. This sample has 400,000 to 500,000 distinct CDR3 sequences, with 18% found just once.

Sequenced material: naive T cells sorted from blood. The rearrangement uses TRBV5-1 and TRBJ2-7, with TRBD2 identical over 13 bases. This TCR came from a man aged 45 to 65 in good health. The CDR3 DNA reads as TGCGCCAGCAGCGGGACTAGCGGGATCTACGAGCAGTACTTC. This sequence encodes CASSGTSGIYEQYF.